The T cell receptor (beta chain) under discussion was sequenced for a study of blood T cell repertoires in COVID-19. The authors' processing: Reference gene primer amplification in the assay estimated nucleated cell counts. The repertoire was sequenced with immunoSEQ multiplex PCR; TCRdb's copy has only in-frame clones and lacks some. Clone size and the V and J calls come from that table; the DNA yielded D and trimming. The sample yields under 150,000 clones, just under 90% seen once. The CDR3 covers 14 residues. V was shortened by 6 bases and J by 1 base, with 12 bases between the two germline ends. Germline CDR1 reads MGHRA; CDR2 reads YSYEKL.

The chain is built from TRBV4-1 and TRBJ1-1; a possible D gene is TRBD1 (5 bases). The specimen sequenced was peripheral blood. The clonotype originates from a middle-aged woman with acute or convalescent COVID-19. CDR3 amino acids: CASRHQGSNTEAFF. The CDR3 region has the DNA TGCGCCAGCAGACACCAGGGCTCGAACACTGAAGCTTTCTTT.